These T cell receptor beta chains were read from a single sample in a study of T cells in Graves' hyperthyroidism and ophthalmopathy. TCRdb reprocessed the multiplex PCR reads via MiXCR and lists one record per CDR3 protein. The sample carries nearly 750,000 distinct CDR3 sequences, 35% recorded once. Sequencing input: blood. The source of these receptors is a woman in her forties with Graves' hyperthyroidism. The CDR3 runs from the conserved cysteine through the conserved F or W. The D gene is left open where the match is weak. Only part of the rows carry a size: once, few, many, or a class if the clone is expanded.

clone size	J gene	V gene	D gene	CDR3 DNA	CDR3 protein
.	TRBJ2-7	TRBV7-2	.	TGTGCCAGCAGCTTAGAGTCCTGGGATAGGTACGAGCAGTACTTC	CASSLESWDRYEQYF
.	TRBJ1-5	TRBV2	.	TGTGCCAGCAGTTTTCGATCAGCGGGGGGGTTCAATCAGCCCCAGCATTTT	CASSFRSAGGFNQPQHF
many	TRBJ1-5	TRBV25-1	.	TGTGCCAGCAGCCCCAATGGAGGGGGTCCCCAGCCCCAGCATTTT	CASSPNGGGPQPQHF
.	TRBJ2-5	TRBV29-1	TRBD2	TGCAGCGTACTCCCTGGGGGACTAGCGGGAGGAACCAAAGAGACCCAGTACTTC	CSVLPGGLAGGTKETQYF
many	TRBJ1-5	TRBV19	.	TGTGCCAGTAGTTTCCTCTCGACAGGCAATCAGCCCCAGCATTTT	CASSFLSTGNQPQHF
.	TRBJ2-3	TRBV7-9	TRBD1	TGTGCCAGCAGCCGACAGGGGGAAGATACGCAGTATTTT	CASSRQGEDTQYF
many	TRBJ1-6	TRBV7-9	.	TGTGCCAGCAGCTTATCGGTGGAGAATTCACCCCTCCACTTT	CASSLSVENSPLHF
.	TRBJ1-5	TRBV19	TRBD1	TGTGCCGGCAGTACCTGGACAGGGGGAAATCAGCCCCAGCATTTT	CAGSTWTGGNQPQHF
few	TRBJ1-6	TRBV7-9	TRBD1	TGTGCCAGCAGCTCACCACAGGGGTATAATTCACCCCTCCACTTT	CASSSPQGYNSPLHF
.	TRBJ1-1	TRBV11-2	.	TGTGCCAGCAGCTTGGCCGCAGGGGTGCACACTGAAGCTTTCTTT	CASSLAAGVHTEAFF
many	TRBJ1-6	TRBV20-1	TRBD1	TGCAGTGCGCTGGACAGGGGCGATTCACCCCTCCACTTT	CSALDRGDSPLHF
many	TRBJ1-6	TRBV20-1	TRBD1	TGCAGTGCAACTCGGACAGGGGAAAATTCACCCCTCCACTTT	CSATRTGENSPLHF
few	TRBJ1-1	TRBV5-4	.	TGTGCCAGCAGCTTGTACAGAATGAACACTGAAGCTTTCTTT	CASSLYRMNTEAFF
.	TRBJ2-7	TRBV29-1	TRBD1	TGCAGCGCCTCCCCTCGGGGACAGGAGACCTACGAGCAGTACTTC	CSASPRGQETYEQYF
.	TRBJ2-2	TRBV12-3/TRBV12-4	.	TGTGCCAGCGATATCCGGGAGAAACCGAACACCGGGGAGCTGTTTTTT	CASDIREKPNTGELFF
.	TRBJ2-7	TRBV9	.	TGTGCCAGCAGCGTAGCTGCCGGGGGGACAATCTACGAGCAGTACTTC	CASSVAAGGTIYEQYF
few	TRBJ1-2	TRBV7-2	.	TGCGCCAGCAGCCAAAACAGGTACTATGGCTACACCTTC	CASSQNRYYGYTF
many	TRBJ2-2	TRBV25-1	TRBD2	TGTGCCAGCAGTGAAGGTGCTAGCGGGAGTGTGGAGCTGTTTTTT	CASSEGASGSVELFF
.	TRBJ1-1	TRBV9	.	TGTGCCAGCAGCGTAGTCCCGGGCATGAACACTGAAGCTTTCTTT	CASSVVPGMNTEAFF
once	TRBJ1-3	TRBV7-8	TRBD1	TGTGCCAGAACAACAGGGGACATCTCTGGAAACACCATATATTTT	CARTTGDISGNTIYF
.	TRBJ2-6	TRBV12-3/TRBV12-4	TRBD1	TGTGCCAGCACCTCAATATTCCGGGACAGGTCTGGGGCCAACGTCCTGACTTTC	CASTSIFRDRSGANVLTF
.	TRBJ1-2	TRBV27	.	TGTGCCAGCAGCCGTACAGGGATGGATGGCTACACCTTC	CASSRTGMDGYTF
few	TRBJ2-7	TRBV10-3	TRBD2	TGTGCCAGCAGTTCCCGGGGGAGGTCGGGGGGCTACGAGCAGTACTTC	CASSSRGRSGGYEQYF
many	TRBJ1-1	TRBV10-3	TRBD1	TGTGCCATCAGTGCGGACAGGGGGCGCGATGAAGCTTTCTTT	CAISADRGRDEAFF
.	TRBJ1-5	TRBV28	TRBD1	TGTGCCAGCAAAAAGGACAGGGTATCGTGGCAGCCCCAGCATTTT	CASKKDRVSWQPQHF
.	TRBJ2-3	TRBV7-9	TRBD2	TGTGCCAGCAGCTTAAGCGCGGGGGGGATTTCCACAGATACGCAGTATTTT	CASSLSAGGISTDTQYF